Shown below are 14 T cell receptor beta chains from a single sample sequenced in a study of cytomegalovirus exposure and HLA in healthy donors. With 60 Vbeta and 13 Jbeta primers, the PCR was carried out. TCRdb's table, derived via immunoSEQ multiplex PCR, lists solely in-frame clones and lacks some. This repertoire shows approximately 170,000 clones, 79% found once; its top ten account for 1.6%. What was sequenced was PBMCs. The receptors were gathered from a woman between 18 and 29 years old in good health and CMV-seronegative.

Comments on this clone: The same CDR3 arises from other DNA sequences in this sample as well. The chain's CDR3 is CASSLGRYNEQFF. The CDR3 nucleotides are TGTGCCAGCAGTTTGGGCAGGTACAATGAGCAGTTCTTC. The chain joins TRBV28 to TRBJ2-1; D ambiguous. The V gene lost 3 bases and the J gene lost 4 bases, with 7 bases spanning the gap. Germline CDR1 MDHEN, CDR2 SYDVKM. The CDR3 extends over 13 amino acids.

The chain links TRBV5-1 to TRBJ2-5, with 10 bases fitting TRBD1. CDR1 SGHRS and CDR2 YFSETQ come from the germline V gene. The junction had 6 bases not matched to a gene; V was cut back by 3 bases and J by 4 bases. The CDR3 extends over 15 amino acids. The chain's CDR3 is CASSSRDRGLETQYF. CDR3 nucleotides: TGCGCCAGCAGCTCCCGGGACAGGGGATTAGAGACCCAGTACTTC.

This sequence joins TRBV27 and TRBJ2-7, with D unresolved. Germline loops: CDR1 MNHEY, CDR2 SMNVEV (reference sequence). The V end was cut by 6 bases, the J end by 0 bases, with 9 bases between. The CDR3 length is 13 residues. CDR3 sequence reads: CASRPDTSYEQYF. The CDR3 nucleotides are TGTGCCAGCAGGCCTGACACCTCCTACGAGCAGTACTTC.

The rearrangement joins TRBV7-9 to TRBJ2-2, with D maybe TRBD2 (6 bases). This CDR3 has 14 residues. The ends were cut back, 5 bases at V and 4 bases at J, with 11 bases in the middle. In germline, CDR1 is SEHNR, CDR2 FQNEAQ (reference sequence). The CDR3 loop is CASSLLGGTGELFF. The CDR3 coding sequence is TGTGCCAGCAGCCTCCTGGGGGGCACCGGGGAGCTGTTTTTT.

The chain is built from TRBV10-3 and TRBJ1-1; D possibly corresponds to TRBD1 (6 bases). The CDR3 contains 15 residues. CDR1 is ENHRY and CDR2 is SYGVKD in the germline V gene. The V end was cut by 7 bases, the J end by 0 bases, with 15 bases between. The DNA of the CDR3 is TGTGCCATCACTCCCTCGGACAGAATGAACACTGAAGCTTTCTTT. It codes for CAITPSDRMNTEAFF.

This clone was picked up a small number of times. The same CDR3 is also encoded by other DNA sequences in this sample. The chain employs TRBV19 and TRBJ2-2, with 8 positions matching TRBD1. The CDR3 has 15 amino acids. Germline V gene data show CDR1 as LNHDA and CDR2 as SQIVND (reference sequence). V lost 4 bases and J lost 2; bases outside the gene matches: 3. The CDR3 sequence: CASSSGTGNTGELFF. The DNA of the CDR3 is TGTGCCAGTAGTAGTGGGACAGGCAACACCGGGGAGCTGTTTTTT. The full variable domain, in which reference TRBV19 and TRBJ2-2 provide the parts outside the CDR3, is DGGITQSPKYLFRKEGQNVTLSCEQNLNHDAMYWYRQDPGQGLRLIYYSQIVNDFQKGDIAEGYSVSREKKESFPLTVTSAQKNPTAFYLCASSSGTGNTGELFFGEGSRLTVL.

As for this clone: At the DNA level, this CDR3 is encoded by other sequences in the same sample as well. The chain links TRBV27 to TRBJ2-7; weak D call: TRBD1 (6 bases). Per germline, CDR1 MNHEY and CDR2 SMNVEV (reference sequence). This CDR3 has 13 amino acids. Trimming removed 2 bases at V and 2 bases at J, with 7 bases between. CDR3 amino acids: CASSLRGTYEQYF. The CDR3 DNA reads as TGTGCCAGCAGTTTAAGGGGGACCTACGAGCAGTACTTC.

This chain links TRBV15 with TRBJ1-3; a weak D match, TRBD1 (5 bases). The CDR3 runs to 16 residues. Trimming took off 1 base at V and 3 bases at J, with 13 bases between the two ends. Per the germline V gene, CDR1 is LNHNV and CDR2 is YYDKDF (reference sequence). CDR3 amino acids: CATSRVPGINGNTIYF. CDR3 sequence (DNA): TGTGCCACCAGCAGAGTCCCAGGGATTAATGGAAACACCATATATTTT.

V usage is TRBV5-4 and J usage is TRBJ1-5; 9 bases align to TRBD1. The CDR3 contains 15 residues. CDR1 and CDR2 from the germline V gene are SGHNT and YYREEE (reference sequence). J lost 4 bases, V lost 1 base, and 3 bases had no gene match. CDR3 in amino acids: CASSLSGQGNQPQHF. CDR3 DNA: TGTGCCAGCAGCTTGAGTGGACAGGGGAATCAGCCCCAGCATTTT.

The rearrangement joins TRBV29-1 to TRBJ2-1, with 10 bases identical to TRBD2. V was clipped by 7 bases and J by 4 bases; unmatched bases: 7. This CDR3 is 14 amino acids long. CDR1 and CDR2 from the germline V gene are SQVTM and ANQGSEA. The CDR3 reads CSGKGLAAYNEQFF. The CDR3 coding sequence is TGCAGCGGAAAAGGACTAGCGGCTTACAATGAGCAGTTCTTC.

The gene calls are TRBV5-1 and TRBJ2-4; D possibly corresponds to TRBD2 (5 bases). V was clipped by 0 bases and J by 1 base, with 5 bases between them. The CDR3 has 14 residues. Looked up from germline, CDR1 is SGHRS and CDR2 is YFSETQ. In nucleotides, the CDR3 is TGCGCCAGCAGCTTGGCGGGGGCCAAAAACATTCAGTACTTC. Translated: CASSLAGAKNIQYF. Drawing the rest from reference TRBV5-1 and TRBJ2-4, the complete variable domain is KAGVTQTPRYLIKTRGQQVTLSCSPISGHRSVSWYQQTPGQGLQFLFEYFSETQRNKGNFPGRFSGRQFSNSRSEMNVSTLELGDSALYLCASSLAGAKNIQYFGAGTRLSVL.

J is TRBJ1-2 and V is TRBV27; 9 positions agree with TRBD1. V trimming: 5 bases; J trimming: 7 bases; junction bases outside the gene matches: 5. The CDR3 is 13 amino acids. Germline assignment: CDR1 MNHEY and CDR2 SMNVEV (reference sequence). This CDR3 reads CASSPGTGSGYTF. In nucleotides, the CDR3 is TGTGCCAGCAGTCCCGGGACAGGGAGTGGCTACACCTTC.

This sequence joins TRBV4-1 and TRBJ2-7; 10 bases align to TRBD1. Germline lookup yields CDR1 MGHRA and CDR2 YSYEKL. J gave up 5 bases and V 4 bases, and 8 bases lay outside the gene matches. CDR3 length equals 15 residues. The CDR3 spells CASSLPGTGDDEQYF. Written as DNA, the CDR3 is TGCGCCAGCAGCCTCCCCGGGACAGGGGATGACGAGCAGTACTTC.

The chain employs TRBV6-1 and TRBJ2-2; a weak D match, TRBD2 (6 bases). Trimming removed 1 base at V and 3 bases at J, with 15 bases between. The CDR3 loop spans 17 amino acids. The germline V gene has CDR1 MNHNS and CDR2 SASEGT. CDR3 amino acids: CASSEGHGDLYTGELFF. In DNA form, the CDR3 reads TGTGCCAGCAGTGAAGGTCACGGGGACTTATACACCGGGGAGCTGTTTTTT.